The present TCR beta chain was sequenced within a study of cytomegalovirus exposure and HLA in healthy donors. Study-level results: A link between a missense DCLRE1C variant and TCR beta V- and J-gene trimming emerged from a later analysis. Sequencing probably produced one cluster of sequence variants that were highly shared. The study dropped some indistinguishable V segments, TRBV6-2 and TRBV6-3 among them.

All the people who gave samples were healthy bone marrow donors. Trimming removed 2 bases at V and 5 bases at J, with 7 bases between. Germline-derived CDR1 and CDR2 are LNHNV and YYDKDF (reference sequence). This CDR3 comprises 12 residues. The PCR ran on 60 Vbeta and 13 Jbeta primers. Clones were read by immunoSEQ multiplex PCR, and TCRdb kept only the in-frame ones, dropping some. The sample lists 150,000 to 200,000 clones, 65% to 85% occurring once. For this clone: Its antigen is currently unknown.

The chain carries TRBV15 and TRBJ2-7, with D tentatively TRBD1 (5 bases). The receptor comes from a woman between 18 and 29 years old in good health and CMV-seronegative. The sample was PBMCs. DNA of the CDR3: TGTGCCACCAGCAGACCAGGGCACGAGCAGTACTTC. Translated: CATSRPGHEQYF.